This entry concerns a single TCR beta chain. Antigen specificity is unknown. V lost 0 bases to trimming and J lost 4 bases; unmatched junction nucleotides: 2. Germline V CDR1 and CDR2: MGHRA, YSYEKL. The CDR3 has 15 residues. The data stem from a study of shared clonotypes between healthy human individuals. Study results and caveats: As a rule, naive subsets had a larger estimated richness than memory subsets.

Splitting of each subset's genomic DNA was done evenly across several immunoSEQ plates. Sequencing used immunoSEQ multiplex PCR; TCRdb keeps in-frame clones, though not all of them. Of 950,000 to 1,300,000 clones listed, about 80% are singletons. Sequenced input: memory CD4+ T cells sorted from blood. Specified subset: CD45RA-negative fraction. The rearrangement uses TRBV4-1 and TRBJ2-7, with 11 bases fitting TRBD2. This TCR was sampled from a man younger than 35 in good health. This CDR3 is CASSQDPSGRYEQYF. The CDR3 bases are TGCGCCAGCAGCCAAGATCCTAGCGGGAGGTACGAGCAGTACTTC.